Each of the 14 T cell receptor beta chains below was sequenced from the same sample in a study of blood T cell repertoires in COVID-19. Method: immunoSEQ multiplex PCR; TCRdb's copy keeps in-frame clones and lacks some. The sample comprises some 130,000 clones, about nine tenths of which are singletons, and 10% rests with the top ten. The sequenced material came from peripheral blood. The source is a man aged 50-59 years with acute or convalescent COVID-19.

The V call is TRBV29-1, the J call TRBJ1-1; 7 bases agree with TRBD1. With V trimmed by 7 bases and J by 2 bases, 7 bases remained unmatched. Germline lookup yields CDR1 SQVTM and CDR2 ANQGSEA. This CDR3 comprises 13 residues. Written as DNA, the CDR3 is TGCAGCGCGCCGGGACAGCTAAACACTGAAGCTTTCTTT. This codes for CSAPGQLNTEAFF.

The rearrangement links TRBV2 to TRBJ1-2; D unresolved. The CDR3 has 14 amino acids. Germline assignment: CDR1 SNHLY and CDR2 FYNNEI. V was pared by 7 bases and J by 1 base, with 13 bases between. This CDR3 reads CASNPQTGNYGYTF. In DNA, the CDR3 is TGTGCCAGCAACCCCCAGACGGGTAACTATGGCTACACCTTC.

V usage is TRBV6-5 and J usage is TRBJ1-1; D perhaps matches TRBD1 (6 bases). The CDR3 consists of 15 residues. Germline loops: CDR1 MNHEY, CDR2 SVGAGI. Trimming shortened V by 5 bases and J by 4 bases, and 17 bases separated the two germline ends. CDR3 sequence: CASSLQGVASTEAFF. In DNA form, the CDR3 reads TGTGCCAGCAGTCTACAGGGTGTCGCGAGCACTGAAGCTTTCTTT.

The chain employs TRBV15 and TRBJ2-1; D gene uncertain. Trimming left V 3 bases short and J 3 bases short, with 12 bases between. This CDR3 comprises 15 residues. CDR1 and CDR2 (germline): LNHNV, YYDKDF (reference sequence). The CDR3 DNA reads as TGTGCCACCAGCAGGAGCTTGTCTGGCTACAATGAGCAGTTCTTC. The encoded protein is CATSRSLSGYNEQFF.

The rearrangement links TRBV3-1 (or the pseudogene TRBV3-2) to TRBJ2-3; 11 nucleotides match TRBD2. V trimming: 5 bases; J trimming: 8 bases; junction bases outside the gene matches: 6. Germline V CDR1 and CDR2: LGHDT, YNNKEL (reference sequence). CDR3 length: 14 amino acids. The CDR3, as DNA: TGTGCCAGCAGCTCCGGACTAGCGGGTGGTACGCAGTATTTT. It codes for CASSSGLAGGTQYF.

The chain recombines TRBV27 with TRBJ1-2; 11 nucleotides agree with TRBD1. V lost 5 bases, J lost 2 bases, and 16 bases stayed unmatched. This CDR3 has 19 residues. Looked up from germline, CDR1 is MNHEY and CDR2 is SMNVEV (reference sequence). Here the CDR3 reads CASSPYAGTGGKTNYGYTF. As DNA, the CDR3 is TGTGCCAGCAGTCCCTATGCGGGGACAGGGGGTAAAACAAACTATGGCTACACCTTC.

The CDR3, as DNA: TGTGCCAGCAGCTTGTATACAGGGGCGGGGAATGGCTACACCTTC. Residues: CASSLYTGAGNGYTF. The gene calls are TRBV5-4 and TRBJ1-2; TRBD1 matches at 7 bases. The J segment lost 6 bases and the V segment lost 1 base, leaving 9 bases of the junction unmatched. Per the germline V gene, CDR1 is SGHNT and CDR2 is YYREEE (reference sequence). This CDR3 has 15 residues.

The genes are TRBV9 and TRBJ2-5; TRBD2 aligns across 14 bases. Germline V lookup: CDR1 SGDLS, CDR2 YYNGEE. V lost 4 bases, J lost 5 bases, and 13 bases stayed unmatched. This CDR3 has 18 amino acids. The DNA of the CDR3 is TGTGCCAGCAGCCGGAGCGGACTAGCGGGGGGATCGTGGGAGACCCAGTACTTC. This encodes CASSRSGLAGGSWETQYF.

V usage is TRBV7-2 and J usage is TRBJ2-1, with 11 nucleotides matching TRBD2. The CDR3 is 19 amino acids. Unmatched junction bases numbered 12, after V lost 2 bases and J lost 3 bases. The germline CDR1 and CDR2 sequences are SGHTA and FQGNSA. CDR3 nucleotide sequence: TGTGCCAGCAGCTTACGGGCAATCGGACTAGCGGGTTTCTACAATGAGCAGTTCTTC. As protein: CASSLRAIGLAGFYNEQFF.

V is TRBV5-1 and J is TRBJ1-1, with D uncertain. The germline V gene has CDR1 SGHRS and CDR2 YFSETQ. V gave up 6 bases and J gave up 1 base, with 19 bases separating them. This CDR3 region has 16 residues. The CDR3: CASNLLPEGPNTEAFF. The DNA for the CDR3 is TGCGCCAGCAACCTACTGCCCGAGGGCCCGAACACTGAAGCTTTCTTT.

The genes are TRBV7-3 and TRBJ1-1, with D unresolved. CDR3 length: 13 residues. V was cut by 3 bases and J by 0 bases, with 5 bases left in between. The germline gives CDR1 SGHTA, CDR2 FQGTGA. The CDR3 DNA is TGTGCCAGCAGCTTTTCCATGAACACTGAAGCTTTCTTT. It codes for CASSFSMNTEAFF.

The rearrangement joins TRBV6-6 to TRBJ1-4; a weak D match, TRBD1 (5 bases). CDR1 is MNHNY, CDR2 SVGAGI, per germline (reference sequence). This CDR3 contains 14 residues. V lost 4 bases and J 8 bases, leaving 14 bases between the germline ends. The CDR3 DNA reads as TGTGCCAGCAGTTTGGTCCAGGGACTAGAAAAACTGTTTTTT. It codes for CASSLVQGLEKLFF.

The chain has TRBV9 and TRBJ2-2; 8 bases agree with TRBD2. CDR1 is SGDLS, CDR2 YYNGEE, per germline. The V and J ends lost 6 bases and 3 bases, in that order; junction bases with no gene match: 4. This CDR3 is built from 14 residues. The CDR3 sequence is CASTREGHTGELFF. The DNA of the CDR3 is TGTGCCAGCACACGGGAGGGGCACACCGGGGAGCTGTTTTTT.

The chain employs TRBV19 and TRBJ1-4, with 7 bases aligning to TRBD1. The CDR3 loop spans 13 amino acids. With V trimmed by 9 bases and J by 7 bases, 8 bases remained unmatched. Germline V gene sequence: CDR1 LNHDA, CDR2 SQIVND (reference sequence). The CDR3 loop is CASRQGRTEKLFF. Written as DNA, the CDR3 is TGTGCCAGCAGACAGGGACGCACTGAAAAACTGTTTTTT.